This T cell receptor beta chain was sequenced in a study of a mutant IDH1 vaccine in newly diagnosed glioma. The time point is: week 47, end of study. Topical imiquimod accompanied each vaccine dose, which consisted of 300 ug of mutant IDH1 20-mer peptide. Patients came in for eight vaccinations, in weeks 1, 3, 5, 7, 11, 15, 19 and 23. The protocol was immunoSEQ multiplex PCR, while the TCRdb copy is restricted to in-frame clones and leaves out a portion. The table records about 31,000 clones, roughly 90% of them present only once. Concerning this clone: As yet, its antigen is unknown.

This receptor was taken from a woman aged 40 to 50 with glioma. The source was PBMCs, collected from a glioma patient whose treatment included an IDH1 peptide vaccine.

The chain's CDR3 is CASSPLAGSNQPQHF. DNA for the CDR3: TGCGCCAGCAGCCCCTTGGCGGGTAGCAATCAGCCCCAGCATTTT. The gene calls are TRBV5-1 and TRBJ1-5; D is unclear. The CDR3 totals 15 residues. CDR1 and CDR2 from the germline V gene are SGHRS and YFSETQ. The ends were cut back, 4 bases at V and 0 bases at J, with 11 bases in the middle.